This T cell receptor (beta chain) was obtained from a study of T cells in Graves' hyperthyroidism and ophthalmopathy. Diagnostic assessment was based on clinical symptoms, serum thyroxine and TRAb, thyroid ultrasound and orbital computed tomography. TCR beta CDR3 regions were amplified from RNA. Researchers ran a first-round RT-PCR on the TCR CDR3 using the HTBI primer set. Each CDR3 protein gets one entry after TCRdb re-called the multiplex PCR reads with MiXCR. The sample lists around 210,000 distinct CDR3 sequences, less than 20% occurring once. The sequencing input was blood. This clonotype was obtained from a woman aged 45-65 years with Graves' hyperthyroidism.

In DNA, the CDR3 is TGTGCCAGCAGCCCGGAGACCTCCTCCTACAATGAGCAGTTCTTC. Translation: CASSPETSSYNEQFF. The chain carries TRBV11-2 and TRBJ2-1; D gene unclear. The CDR3 runs 15 residues. Trimming stripped 5 bases from V and 0 bases from J, with 11 bases between. Germline lookup yields CDR1 SGHAT and CDR2 FQNNGV.